The 10 T cell receptor beta chains listed next were all sequenced from one sample in a study of cytomegalovirus exposure and HLA in healthy donors. The study ran its PCR with 60 Vbeta and 13 Jbeta primers. The protocol was immunoSEQ multiplex PCR, while the TCRdb copy is restricted to in-frame clones and leaves out a portion. Here the sample spans approximately 190,000 clones, 80% to 85% being singletons. The material sequenced was PBMCs. These receptors originate from a woman aged 45-59 years in good health and CMV-seropositive.

This clone was picked up one time. The chain is built from TRBV18 and TRBJ1-1, with 7 bases matching TRBD1. V lost 5 bases to trimming and J lost 4 bases; unmatched junction nucleotides: 10. Germline values: CDR1 KGHSH, CDR2 LQKENI. This CDR3 is built from 15 residues. CDR3 nucleotides: TGTGCCAGCTCAACCGGGGACAGTCGGGTCACTGAAGCTTTCTTT. Encoded protein: CASSTGDSRVTEAFF.

This clone occurred a few times. The J gene is TRBJ1-1, the V gene TRBV2; D is unresolved. Germline loops: CDR1 SNHLY, CDR2 FYNNEI. The CDR3 extends over 15 amino acids. V lost 4 bases, J lost 5 bases, and 17 bases lay in between. CDR3 nucleotide sequence: TGTGCCAGCAGTGTAAGGGCGAGGGCGCGGACTGAAGCTTTCTTT. It codes for CASSVRARARTEAFF.

The chain has TRBV28 and TRBJ1-4; 9 nucleotides match TRBD1. Germline lookup yields CDR1 MDHEN and CDR2 SYDVKM. J was trimmed by 7 bases and V by 6 bases; bases with no gene match: 6. CDR3 size: 14 residues. CDR3 residues: CASSEQGAGEKLFF. The CDR3 nucleotides are TGTGCCAGCAGCGAACAGGGGGCGGGTGAAAAACTGTTTTTT.

The J gene is TRBJ1-3, the V gene TRBV28, with TRBD1 identical over 7 bases. The V gene end was trimmed by 3 bases and the J gene end by 8 bases; junction bases not matched to a gene: 4. Germline V lookup: CDR1 MDHEN, CDR2 SYDVKM. CDR3 length: 13 amino acids. For the CDR3, the DNA is TGTGCCAGCAGTTTGACAGGGTGGGACACCATATATTTT. It encodes CASSLTGWDTIYF.

The V and J genes are TRBV10-3 and TRBJ2-2; TRBD1 agrees at 8 bases. This CDR3 has 14 amino acids. Trimming removed 10 bases from V and 7 bases from J; junction bases left unmatched: 11. CDR1 ENHRY and CDR2 SYGVKD come from the germline V gene. CDR3 region: CATRPGGASGELFF. The CDR3 nucleotides read TGTGCCACGAGACCAGGGGGCGCAAGCGGGGAGCTGTTTTTT.

The J gene is TRBJ2-7, the V gene TRBV29-1; the D is unclear. Germline CDR1 SQVTM, CDR2 ANQGSEA. V was cut by 4 bases and J by 6 bases, with 13 bases left in between. This CDR3 is built from 12 residues. CDR3 sequence reads: CSVAFLLGEQYF. CDR3 nucleotides: TGCAGCGTTGCCTTCTTACTTGGCGAGCAGTACTTC.

The chain is built from TRBV15 and TRBJ2-2, with 7 bases matching TRBD2. The V gene end was trimmed by 5 bases and the J gene end by 5 bases; junction bases not matched to a gene: 5. The V gene's germline CDR1 is LNHNV and CDR2 YYDKDF (reference sequence). This CDR3 has 14 amino acids. Written as DNA, the CDR3 is TGTGCCACCAGCGCCCGGGGGGAAACCGGGGAGCTGTTTTTT. The encoded protein is CATSARGETGELFF.

The genes are TRBV5-1 and TRBJ2-5, with 7 bases that match TRBD2. Unmatched junction bases numbered 15, after V lost 4 bases and J lost 0 bases. Germline loops: CDR1 SGHRS, CDR2 YFSETQ. The CDR3 extends over 18 amino acids. In DNA form, the CDR3 reads TGCGCCAGCAGCAGAAACCCCTTGGGCGGGAGTCACCAAGAGACCCAGTACTTC. Amino acids: CASSRNPLGGSHQETQYF. The variable domain in full, with the rest retrieved from reference TRBV5-1 and TRBJ2-5, is KAGVTQTPRYLIKTRGQQVTLSCSPISGHRSVSWYQQTPGQGLQFLFEYFSETQRNKGNFPGRFSGRQFSNSRSEMNVSTLELGDSALYLCASSRNPLGGSHQETQYFGPGTRLLVL.

V is TRBV2 and J is TRBJ2-3, with TRBD2 as a possible D gene (5 bases). The CDR3 consists of 14 residues. With 3 bases removed from V and 4 bases from J, the gap between germline ends came to 11 bases. Germline V gene sequence: CDR1 SNHLY, CDR2 FYNNEI. The CDR3 sequence is CASSEWERADTQYF. The CDR3, as DNA: TGTGCCAGCAGTGAGTGGGAGAGGGCAGATACGCAGTATTTT.

This clone was seen a handful of times. The chain's CDR3 is CASSFGQGRYEQFF. CDR3 nucleotide sequence: TGTGCCAGCAGTTTTGGTCAGGGGCGGTATGAGCAGTTCTTC. The J gene is TRBJ2-1, the V gene TRBV28; D is possibly TRBD1 (6 bases). V was shortened by 3 bases and J by 8 bases, with 14 bases between the two germline ends. The V gene's germline CDR1 is MDHEN and CDR2 SYDVKM. CDR3 length: 14 residues.